The 15 T cell receptor beta chains below come from one sample, sequenced in a study of blood T cell repertoires in COVID-19. Clones were sequenced by immunoSEQ multiplex PCR, and TCRdb holds only the in-frame ones, with some missing. The sample shows roughly 250,000 clones, approximately 82% of them seen only once. The sequenced sample consisted of peripheral blood. The source of these receptors is a woman older than 75 with acute or convalescent COVID-19.

J is TRBJ1-5 and V is TRBV28; D gene uncertain. The CDR3 runs to 13 residues. Germline V gene data show CDR1 as MDHEN and CDR2 as SYDVKM. The V gene lost 7 bases and the J gene lost 7 bases, with 14 bases spanning the gap. Here the CDR3 DNA reads TGTGCCAGCACCCTTCCGGTGGGCCAGCCCCAGCATTTT. Its protein is CASTLPVGQPQHF.

This clone was recorded a few times. The V call is TRBV9, the J call TRBJ1-4; D perhaps matches TRBD1 (5 bases). Trimming left V 8 bases short and J 3 bases short, with 11 bases between. The CDR3 is made up of 13 amino acids. Germline loops: CDR1 SGDLS, CDR2 YYNGEE. The CDR3 DNA follows: TGTGCCAGGAAAGGGGCCTCTAATGAAAAACTGTTTTTT. Protein product: CARKGASNEKLFF.

This sequence joins TRBV9 and TRBJ2-5, with TRBD2 matching 15 bases. The CDR3 loop spans 16 amino acids. The germline gives CDR1 SGDLS, CDR2 YYNGEE. The ends lost 2 bases at V and 5 bases at J; junction bases unmatched: 4. CDR3 coding DNA: TGTGCCAGCAGCGTGATGGGACTAGCGGGAGGTGAGACCCAGTACTTC. The encoded protein is CASSVMGLAGGETQYF. The full variable domain, completed using reference TRBV9 and TRBJ2-5, is DSGVTQTPKHLITATGQRVTLRCSPRSGDLSVYWYQQSLDQGLQFLIQYYNGEERAKGNILERFSAQQFPDLHSELNLSSLELGDSALYFCASSVMGLAGGETQYFGPGTRLLVL.

V usage is TRBV5-1 and J usage is TRBJ2-1; 9 positions match TRBD2. Germline V gene sequence: CDR1 SGHRS, CDR2 YFSETQ. Trimming removed 7 bases from V and 0 bases from J; junction bases left unmatched: 8. The CDR3 has 16 amino acids. This CDR3 reads CASVPLAGVSYNEQFF. DNA for the CDR3: TGCGCCAGCGTCCCACTAGCGGGTGTCTCCTACAATGAGCAGTTCTTC.

The V and J genes are TRBV6-5 and TRBJ2-1; D is possibly TRBD2 (6 bases). V lost 3 bases, J lost 9 bases, and 21 bases lay in between. The CDR3 totals 16 residues. Germline lookup yields CDR1 MNHEY and CDR2 SVGAGI. The CDR3 DNA is TGTGCCAGCAGTTATAATGCCGGGAGCCTTGGCAGTGAGCAGTTCTTC. This codes for CASSYNAGSLGSEQFF.

The chain carries TRBV6-6 and TRBJ1-5, with 11 bases that match TRBD1. CDR1 and CDR2 (germline): MNHNY, SVGAGI (reference sequence). This CDR3 region has 20 residues. V shed 6 bases, J shed 4 bases, and the junction held 20 bases outside the gene matches. CDR3 protein: CASSHSGTGGKTRLNQPQHF. The CDR3, as DNA: TGTGCCAGCAGCCATAGTGGGACAGGGGGAAAAACTCGTCTGAATCAGCCCCAGCATTTT.

Only a few counts were recorded for this clone. V usage is TRBV4-1 and J usage is TRBJ2-6; no clear D gene. The length of the CDR3 is 17 residues. Trimming removed 4 bases at V and 0 bases at J, with 13 bases between. Germline CDR1 reads MGHRA; CDR2 reads YSYEKL. The CDR3 sequence is CASSPSTWSSGANVLTF. The DNA of the CDR3 is TGCGCCAGCAGCCCCTCCACATGGTCCTCTGGGGCCAACGTCCTGACTTTC.

V gene TRBV4-3 combines with J gene TRBJ1-5, with 10 bases that match TRBD1. The V segment lost 0 bases and the J segment 6 bases; nucleotides outside the gene matches: 8. Germline V CDR1 and CDR2: LGHNA, YSLEER. The CDR3 contains 17 residues. CDR3 loop: CASSQDLRQGAVQPQHF. The DNA for the CDR3 is TGCGCCAGCAGCCAAGATCTTCGACAGGGGGCTGTTCAGCCCCAGCATTTT.

This chain connects TRBV9 to TRBJ1-2, with D perhaps TRBD1 (5 bases). Trimming took 4 bases from V and 4 from J, leaving 17 bases between them. There are 15 residues in the CDR3. Germline CDR1 reads SGDLS; CDR2 reads YYNGEE. The CDR3 DNA sequence: TGTGCCAGCAGCCCGAAAGCACAGGAATTCTATGGCTACACCTTC. Amino acid sequence: CASSPKAQEFYGYTF.

V is TRBV4-3 and J is TRBJ2-1; 10 bases agree with TRBD2. The CDR3 covers 15 residues. After removal of 4 bases from V and 3 bases from J, the junction contained 3 bases not matched to a gene. Looked up from germline, CDR1 is LGHNA and CDR2 is YSLEER. The CDR3 DNA reads TGCGCCAGCAGCCCGGGACTAGCGAACTACAATGAGCAGTTCTTC. As protein: CASSPGLANYNEQFF.

The chain couples TRBV12-3 or TRBV12-4 to TRBJ1-5; D is ambiguous. This CDR3 contains 13 residues. Trimming left V 6 bases short and J 6 bases short, with 12 bases between. CDR3 nucleotide sequence: TGTGCCAGCAGCTCACTACCGGGTCAGCCCCAGCATTTT. Its protein is CASSSLPGQPQHF.

This sequence joins TRBV27 and TRBJ1-2; D may be TRBD1 (6 bases). Trimming shortened V by 3 bases and J by 8 bases, and 19 bases separated the two germline ends. Germline loops: CDR1 MNHEY, CDR2 SMNVEV (reference sequence). The CDR3 has 15 residues. CDR3 nucleotides: TGTGCCAGCAGTTTCCGCTCCCTCAGGGGTGAGGGCTACACCTTC. It encodes CASSFRSLRGEGYTF.

The chain employs TRBV2 and TRBJ1-5; 9 bases fit TRBD1. Trimming cost V 4 bases and J 5 bases; bases outside gene matches: 3. The V gene's germline CDR1 is SNHLY and CDR2 FYNNEI. This CDR3 has 14 residues. The CDR3 spells CASSGQGGDQPQHF. DNA of the CDR3: TGTGCCAGCAGTGGACAGGGGGGAGATCAGCCCCAGCATTTT.

The CDR3 here is CASSPLEGARGYTF. Written as DNA, the CDR3 is TGTGCCAGCAGCCCACTGGAGGGGGCGCGGGGCTACACCTTC. The chain combines TRBV5-5 with TRBJ1-2; 7 nucleotides align to TRBD1. Germline CDR1 and CDR2: SGHKS and YYEKEE (reference sequence). The length of the CDR3 is 14 residues. The junction had 11 bases not matched to a gene; V was cut back by 4 bases and J by 8 bases.

Only a few counts were recorded for this clone. The chain joins TRBV2 to TRBJ2-3; 7 bases are a match to TRBD2. The CDR3 spans 15 residues. Losses at the gene ends were 8 bases for V and 1 base for J; bases not matched to a gene: 9. Germline CDR1 is SNHLY and CDR2 is FYNNEI. In DNA, the CDR3 is TGTGCCAGCGACCTGTTGGCGGGGGGCACAGATACGCAGTATTTT. Amino acid sequence: CASDLLAGGTDTQYF.